The 31 T cell receptor beta chains below all came from one sample that was sequenced in a study of blood T cells in healthy people across ages. Primed by a sample-barcoded 5' primer and a J-beta primer mix, a second PCR proceeded for roughly 6 to 12 cycles. One entry per CDR3 protein, called by TCRdb with MiXCR from the 5' RACE reads. In the table there are about 780,000 distinct CDR3 sequences, around 24% of which are singletons. The data were also submitted as part of a second study, on T cells of mothers and their children.

Source material: blood. The receptor source for this set is a boy aged 5-17 years in good health.

The genes are TRBV7-3 and TRBJ1-2; tentatively, D is TRBD1 (6 bases). Trimming stripped 5 bases from V and 8 bases from J, with 12 bases between. Germline-derived CDR1 and CDR2 are SGHTA and FQGTGA. The CDR3 covers 12 residues. CDR3 sequence reads: CASSTTGTGYTF. In DNA form, the CDR3 reads TGTGCCAGCAGCACAACAGGGACCGGCTACACCTTC.

This clonotype was counted a few times. The chain links TRBV7-3 to TRBJ1-5; TRBD1 aligns across 8 bases. Germline lookup yields CDR1 SGHTA and CDR2 FQGTGA. This CDR3 contains 16 residues. J lost 4 bases, V lost 5 bases, and 10 bases had no gene match. CDR3 DNA sequence: TGTGCCAGCAGCGGATACCGGGACAGGCGTAATCAGCCCCAGCATTTT. Amino acids: CASSGYRDRRNQPQHF.

The chain uses TRBV5-4 and TRBJ2-5; 10 nucleotides line up with TRBD2. Germline V CDR1 and CDR2: SGHNT, YYREEE (reference sequence). Trimming took 3 bases from V and 0 from J; bases not matched to a gene: 2. This CDR3 is built from 15 residues. The CDR3 loop is CASSSTSGYQETQYF. The CDR3 DNA is TGTGCCAGCAGCTCGACTAGCGGGTACCAAGAGACCCAGTACTTC. Variable domain in full (rest from reference TRBV5-4 and TRBJ2-5): ETGVTQSPTHLIKTRGQQVTLRCSSQSGHNTVSWYQQALGQGPQFIFQYYREEENGRGNFPPRFSGLQFPNYSSELNVNALELDDSALYLCASSSTSGYQETQYFGPGTRLLVL.

This chain links TRBV27 with TRBJ2-1; D not certain. Germline V gene lookup returns CDR1 MNHEY and CDR2 SMNVEV (reference sequence). This CDR3 has 13 amino acids. V was cut by 9 bases and J by 2 bases, with 11 bases left in between. The CDR3 is CASGILPYNEQFF. CDR3 bases: TGTGCCAGTGGGATCTTACCCTACAATGAGCAGTTCTTC.

This chain joins TRBV4-2 and TRBJ1-4; D remains unclear. This CDR3 has 17 residues. Per the germline V gene, CDR1 is LGHNA and CDR2 is YNFKEQ. V lost 0 bases, J lost 3 bases, and 14 bases lay in between. CDR3 residues: CASSQEAEWAANEKLFF. Written as DNA, the CDR3 is TGTGCCAGCAGCCAAGAGGCGGAGTGGGCAGCTAATGAAAAACTGTTTTTT.

This clonotype was recorded a few times. V and J are TRBV28 and TRBJ2-1, with a weak D call TRBD1 (5 bases). The CDR3 covers 16 residues. Trimming removed 2 bases at V and 1 base at J, with 12 bases between. Germline V gives CDR1 MDHEN, CDR2 SYDVKM. DNA for the CDR3: TGTGCCAGCAGTTTAAAAGCGTCAGGGTCCTACAATGAGCAGTTCTTC. As protein: CASSLKASGSYNEQFF.

The chain combines TRBV6-5 with TRBJ2-7, with a tentative D call TRBD2 (5 bases). The CDR3 is 14 amino acids. V was clipped by 0 bases and J by 5 bases, with 11 bases between them. Germline CDR1 and CDR2: MNHEY and SVGAGI. CDR3 residues: CASSYSRWGDEQYF. CDR3 sequence (DNA): TGTGCCAGCAGTTACTCGAGGTGGGGAGACGAGCAGTACTTC.

This clonotype was detected only a few times. The rearrangement uses TRBV27 and TRBJ1-5; the D is unclear. The length of the CDR3 is 16 residues. CDR1 and CDR2 (germline): MNHEY, SMNVEV (reference sequence). V shed 0 bases and J shed 6 bases, with 15 bases lying between them. Written as DNA, the CDR3 is TGTGCCAGCAGTTTATCCGTGGTTCAGGCTGGTCAGCCCCAGCATTTT. It codes for CASSLSVVQAGQPQHF.

This clonotype was counted at least ten times. V and J are TRBV7-9 and TRBJ1-4; D is undetermined. In germline, CDR1 is SEHNR, CDR2 FQNEAQ (reference sequence). The CDR3 is 11 amino acids. V shed 6 bases and J shed 5 bases, with 4 bases lying between them. This chain's CDR3 is CASSLNEKLFF. The CDR3 coding sequence is TGTGCCAGCAGTTTAAATGAAAAACTGTTTTTT.

This clonotype has a count of ten or more. This chain connects TRBV6-6 to TRBJ2-7; TRBD1 aligns across 7 bases. Germline V gene lookup returns CDR1 MNHNY and CDR2 SVGAGI (reference sequence). With V trimmed by 0 bases and J by 5 bases, 1 base remained unmatched. The CDR3 extends over 13 amino acids. CDR3 region: CASSYSTGNEQYF. In nucleotides, the CDR3 is TGTGCCAGCAGTTACTCGACAGGGAACGAGCAGTACTTC.

This clonotype was observed a few times. The rearrangement uses TRBV7-9 and TRBJ2-1; 10 bases are shared with TRBD2. This CDR3 is built from 16 residues. Germline assignment: CDR1 SEHNR and CDR2 FQNEAQ (reference sequence). Trimming at V came to 5 bases and at J to 4 bases, leaving 8 bases not matched to a gene. DNA for the CDR3: TGTGCCAGCAGCGGGCTAGCGGGGGAGCAATACAATGAGCAGTTCTTC. This translates into CASSGLAGEQYNEQFF.

The chain combines TRBV12-3 or TRBV12-4 with TRBJ1-2; TRBD1 matches 12 bases. The CDR3 loop spans 17 amino acids. V gave up 5 bases and J gave up 2 bases; unmatched junction bases: 9. For the CDR3, the DNA is TGTGCCAGCAGTAGGAAGGGACAGGGGGCGGAGAACTATGGCTACACCTTC. This translates into CASSRKGQGAENYGYTF.

The J gene is TRBJ2-1, the V gene TRBV6-1; 10 bases align to TRBD1. V trimming: 5 bases; J trimming: 0 bases; junction bases outside the gene matches: 10. Germline V lookup: CDR1 MNHNS, CDR2 SASEGT. The CDR3 is 18 residues long. DNA of the CDR3: TGTGCCAGCAGTCCTGGGACAGGGGTCCTTCGCTCCTACAATGAGCAGTTCTTC. Its translation: CASSPGTGVLRSYNEQFF.

This clonotype was counted many times. The chain is built from TRBV20-1 and TRBJ2-5; TRBD1 aligns across 8 bases. CDR3 length: 13 residues. CDR1 DFQATT and CDR2 SNEGSKA come from the germline V gene (reference sequence). J lost 4 bases, V lost 3 bases, and 4 bases had no gene match. The CDR3 DNA reads as TGCAGTGCTAGCCAGGGGGCAGGAGAGACCCAGTACTTC. Translating it yields CSASQGAGETQYF.

This clonotype was observed many times. The chain links TRBV12-3 or TRBV12-4 to TRBJ1-4, with TRBD1 matching 9 bases. The CDR3 runs to 15 residues. The trim removed 2 bases at V and 6 bases at J, leaving 4 bases unmatched. Here the CDR3 DNA reads TGTGCCAGCAGTTTATTGGGACAGGGCGATGAAAAACTGTTTTTT. Its protein is CASSLLGQGDEKLFF.

The genes are TRBV14 and TRBJ2-6; TRBD2 agrees at 9 bases. The V segment lost 3 bases and the J segment 0 bases; nucleotides outside the gene matches: 3. The germline V gene has CDR1 SGHDN and CDR2 FVKESK. CDR3 length: 17 residues. The CDR3 loop reads CASSHRGRASGANVLTF. CDR3 bases: TGTGCCAGCAGCCATCGCGGGAGGGCCTCTGGGGCCAACGTCCTGACTTTC.

As DNA, the CDR3 is TGCAGCGTCGCTAAACGACAGGGCGAGCAGTACTTC. As protein: CSVAKRQGEQYF. The chain is built from TRBV29-1 and TRBJ2-7; 7 positions match TRBD1. CDR1 and CDR2 (germline): SQVTM, ANQGSEA. The V and J ends lost 6 bases and 6 bases, in that order; junction bases with no gene match: 8. This CDR3 is 12 amino acids long.

This chain connects TRBV9 to TRBJ2-3; 10 bases agree with TRBD2. Looked up from germline, CDR1 is SGDLS and CDR2 is YYNGEE. The CDR3 extends over 16 amino acids. J lost 1 base, V lost 0 bases, and 2 bases had no gene match. DNA for the CDR3: TGTGCCAGCAGCGTAGAAGCGGGGGGGCGCACAGATACGCAGTATTTT. It translates to CASSVEAGGRTDTQYF.

Notes on this clonotype: An end of the junction does not agree with germline; a read error may underlie this. This chain uses TRBV5-5 with TRBJ2-6, with D maybe TRBD1 (5 bases). The length of the CDR3 is 16 residues. Germline assignment: CDR1 SGHKS and CDR2 YYEKEE (reference sequence). This chain's CDR3 is CASSSPLGSGANVPTF. CDR3 bases: TGTGCCAGCAGCTCCCCACTGGGATCTGGGGCCAACGTCCCGACTTTC.

The chain carries TRBV18 and TRBJ1-1, with D possibly matching TRBD1 (6 bases). The CDR3 loop spans 14 amino acids. V was trimmed by 3 bases and J by 3 bases, leaving 11 bases between them. CDR1 and CDR2 (germline): KGHSH, LQKENI. The DNA for the CDR3 is TGTGCCAGCTCACCCGGACAGAGTCACACTGAAGCTTTCTTT. Translating it yields CASSPGQSHTEAFF.

The chain links TRBV11-2 to TRBJ2-5; TRBD1 agrees at 9 bases. Germline lookup yields CDR1 SGHAT and CDR2 FQNNGV. The CDR3 length is 15 residues. The V and J ends lost 5 bases and 2 bases, in that order; junction bases with no gene match: 6. CDR3: CASSQWTGVQETQYF. The CDR3 nucleotides read TGTGCCAGCAGCCAGTGGACAGGGGTTCAAGAGACCCAGTACTTC. The entire variable domain, with the rest obtained from reference TRBV11-2 and TRBJ2-5, is as follows: EAGVAQSPRYKIIEKRQSVAFWCNPISGHATLYWYQQILGQGPKLLIQFQNNGVVDDSQLPKDRFSAERLKGVDSTLKIQPAKLEDSAVYLCASSQWTGVQETQYFGPGTRLLVL.

In regard to this clonotype: A much larger clone lies a single base off, so this may be a read error. V is TRBV10-3 and J is TRBJ1-2; no clear D. The V gene lost 6 bases and the J gene lost 6 bases, with 11 bases spanning the gap. Germline CDR1 ENHRY, CDR2 SYGVKD. The CDR3 is 12 residues long. CDR3 protein: CAISEGDNGYTF. For the CDR3, the DNA is TGTGCCATCAGCGAGGGTGACAATGGCTACACCTTC.

This clonotype showed up just a few times. The V gene is TRBV7-2, the J gene TRBJ2-3; D gene unclear. CDR3 length: 13 residues. Between the trimmed V and J ends, which lost 5 bases and 4 bases, there was a span of 10 bases. Germline loops: CDR1 SGHTA, CDR2 FQGNSA. The CDR3 sequence: CASSNFEADTQYF. Here the CDR3 DNA reads TGTGCCAGCAGCAATTTCGAAGCAGATACGCAGTATTTT. The full variable domain, in which reference TRBV7-2 and TRBJ2-3 provide the parts outside the CDR3, is GAGVSQSPSNKVTEKGKDVELRCDPISGHTALYWYRQSLGQGLEFLIYFQGNSAPDKSGLPSDRFSAERTGGSVSTLTIQRTQQEDSAVYLCASSNFEADTQYFGPGTRLTVL.

This clonotype showed up just a few times. The gene calls are TRBV7-9 and TRBJ2-7; D is uncertain. V lost 1 base and J 3 bases, leaving 10 bases between the germline ends. CDR3 size: 14 residues. CDR1 and CDR2 from the germline V gene are SEHNR and FQNEAQ (reference sequence). CDR3 sequence reads: CASSLGVGFYEQYF. The CDR3 DNA follows: TGTGCCAGCAGCTTAGGGGTGGGGTTCTACGAGCAGTACTTC.

This clonotype was counted at least ten times. The chain links TRBV5-1 to TRBJ2-3; D is ambiguous. The CDR3 loop spans 12 amino acids. Trimming removed 1 base from V and 2 bases from J, with 2 bases in between. Germline CDR1 reads SGHRS; CDR2 reads YFSETQ. CDR3 coding DNA: TGCGCCAGCAGCTTGAACACAGATACGCAGTATTTT. It codes for CASSLNTDTQYF.

Regarding this clonotype: The junction and the germline gene differ at one end; a read error may be behind it. The gene calls are TRBV27 and TRBJ2-7, with D possibly being TRBD1 or TRBD2 (6 bases each). The CDR3 runs to 13 residues. Germline assignment: CDR1 MNHEY and CDR2 SMNVEV (reference sequence). The CDR3 sequence is CAISWGAAGEQYF. The CDR3 DNA follows: TGTGCCATCAGTTGGGGGGCTGCTGGCGAGCAGTACTTC.

This clonotype was picked up a small number of times. At one end, the junction sequence differs from germline, possibly due to a read error. The J gene is TRBJ1-4, the V gene TRBV6-5, with no clear D. The length of the CDR3 is 16 residues. Looked up from germline, CDR1 is MNHEY and CDR2 is SVGAGI. CDR3 residues: CASSYGGFLANEKLLF. The CDR3 bases are TGTGCCAGCAGTTACGGAGGGTTTTTGGCTAATGAAAAACTGCTTTTT.

This clonotype has more than one count but fewer than ten. The chain has TRBV19 and TRBJ2-2; D gene unclear. CDR1 is LNHDA and CDR2 is SQIVND in the germline V gene (reference sequence). The CDR3 has 14 amino acids. V lost 6 bases, J lost 0 bases, and 8 bases lay in between. The CDR3 region is CASRVGPNTGELFF. The CDR3 DNA is TGTGCCAGTAGGGTGGGTCCGAACACCGGGGAGCTGTTTTTT.

The V call is TRBV28, the J call TRBJ2-7; maybe TRBD2 (6 bases). The CDR3 covers 14 residues. V gave up 5 bases and J gave up 0 bases, with 11 bases separating them. Looked up from germline, CDR1 is MDHEN and CDR2 is SYDVKM. CDR3 residues: CASSTPGVSYEQYF. As DNA, the CDR3 is TGTGCCAGCAGTACCCCGGGGGTCTCCTACGAGCAGTACTTC. The complete variable domain, with remaining parts taken from reference TRBV28 and TRBJ2-7, reads DVKVTQSSRYLVKRTGEKVFLECVQDMDHENMFWYRQDPGLGLRLIYFSYDVKMKEKGDIPEGYSVSREKKERFSLILESASTNQTSMYLCASSTPGVSYEQYFGPGTRLTVT.

The table lists this clonotype with a few counts. The chain uses TRBV20-1 and TRBJ2-5; D may be TRBD2 (6 bases). Germline V CDR1 and CDR2: DFQATT, SNEGSKA (reference sequence). The V gene lost 6 bases and the J gene lost 2 bases, with 16 bases spanning the gap. This CDR3 is 14 amino acids long. CDR3 DNA sequence: TGCAGTGCCTCACGGCAGAGCGGGCAAGAGACCCAGTACTTC. Translation: CSASRQSGQETQYF.

The rearrangement joins TRBV28 to TRBJ2-3, with D unclear. The CDR3 extends over 13 amino acids. With 6 bases removed from V and 8 bases from J, the gap between germline ends came to 15 bases. Germline-derived CDR1 and CDR2 are MDHEN and SYDVKM. CDR3 region: CASRTQQPSTQYF. The CDR3, as DNA: TGTGCCAGCAGAACACAACAGCCGTCTACGCAGTATTTT.